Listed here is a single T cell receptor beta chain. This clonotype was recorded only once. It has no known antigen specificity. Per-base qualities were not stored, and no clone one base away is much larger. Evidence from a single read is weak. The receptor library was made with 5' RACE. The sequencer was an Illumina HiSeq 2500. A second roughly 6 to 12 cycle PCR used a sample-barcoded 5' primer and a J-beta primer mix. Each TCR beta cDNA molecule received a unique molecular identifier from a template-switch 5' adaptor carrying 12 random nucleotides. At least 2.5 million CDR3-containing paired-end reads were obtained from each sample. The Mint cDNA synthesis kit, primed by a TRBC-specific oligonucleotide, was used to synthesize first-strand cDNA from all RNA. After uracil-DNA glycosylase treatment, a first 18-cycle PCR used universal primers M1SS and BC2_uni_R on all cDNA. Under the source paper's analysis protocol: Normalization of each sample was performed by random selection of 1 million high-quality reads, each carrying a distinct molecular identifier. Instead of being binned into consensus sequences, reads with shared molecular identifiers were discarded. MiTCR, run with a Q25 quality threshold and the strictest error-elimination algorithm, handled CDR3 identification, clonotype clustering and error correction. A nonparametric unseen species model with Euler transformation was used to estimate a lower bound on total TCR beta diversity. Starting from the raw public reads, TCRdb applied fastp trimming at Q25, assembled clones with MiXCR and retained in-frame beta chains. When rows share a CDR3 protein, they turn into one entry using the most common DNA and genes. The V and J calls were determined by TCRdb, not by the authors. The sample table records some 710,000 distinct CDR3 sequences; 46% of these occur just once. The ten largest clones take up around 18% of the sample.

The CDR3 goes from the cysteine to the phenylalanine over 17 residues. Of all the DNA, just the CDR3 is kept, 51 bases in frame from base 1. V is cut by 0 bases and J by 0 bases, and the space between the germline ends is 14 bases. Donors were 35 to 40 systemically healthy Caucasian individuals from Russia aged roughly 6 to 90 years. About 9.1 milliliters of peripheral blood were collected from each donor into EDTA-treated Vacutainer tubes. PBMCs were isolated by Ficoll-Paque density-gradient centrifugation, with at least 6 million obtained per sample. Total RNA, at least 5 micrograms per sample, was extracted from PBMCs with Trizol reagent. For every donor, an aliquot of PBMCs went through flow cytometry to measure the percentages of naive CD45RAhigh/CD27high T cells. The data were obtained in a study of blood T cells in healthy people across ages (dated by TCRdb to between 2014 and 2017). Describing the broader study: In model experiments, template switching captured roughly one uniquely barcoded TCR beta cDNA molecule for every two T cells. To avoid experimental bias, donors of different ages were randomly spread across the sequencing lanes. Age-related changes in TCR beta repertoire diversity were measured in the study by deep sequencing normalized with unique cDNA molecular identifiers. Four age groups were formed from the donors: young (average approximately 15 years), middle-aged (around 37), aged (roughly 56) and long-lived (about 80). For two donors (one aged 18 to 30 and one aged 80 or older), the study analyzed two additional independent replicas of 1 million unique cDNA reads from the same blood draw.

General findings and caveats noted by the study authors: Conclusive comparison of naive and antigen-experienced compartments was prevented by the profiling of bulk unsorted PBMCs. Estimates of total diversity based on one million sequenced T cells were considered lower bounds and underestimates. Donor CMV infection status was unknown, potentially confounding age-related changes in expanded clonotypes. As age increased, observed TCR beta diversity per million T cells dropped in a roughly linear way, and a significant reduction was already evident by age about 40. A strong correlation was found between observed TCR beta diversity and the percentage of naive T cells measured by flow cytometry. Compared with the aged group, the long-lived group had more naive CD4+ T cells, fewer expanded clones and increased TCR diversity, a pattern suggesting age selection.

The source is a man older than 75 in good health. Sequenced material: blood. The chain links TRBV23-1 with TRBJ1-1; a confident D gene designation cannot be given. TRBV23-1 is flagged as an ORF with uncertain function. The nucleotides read TGCGCCAGCAGTCAATCTGCCAGGTTTCTCGTGAACACTGAAGCTTTCTTT. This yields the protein CASSQSARFLVNTEAFF.